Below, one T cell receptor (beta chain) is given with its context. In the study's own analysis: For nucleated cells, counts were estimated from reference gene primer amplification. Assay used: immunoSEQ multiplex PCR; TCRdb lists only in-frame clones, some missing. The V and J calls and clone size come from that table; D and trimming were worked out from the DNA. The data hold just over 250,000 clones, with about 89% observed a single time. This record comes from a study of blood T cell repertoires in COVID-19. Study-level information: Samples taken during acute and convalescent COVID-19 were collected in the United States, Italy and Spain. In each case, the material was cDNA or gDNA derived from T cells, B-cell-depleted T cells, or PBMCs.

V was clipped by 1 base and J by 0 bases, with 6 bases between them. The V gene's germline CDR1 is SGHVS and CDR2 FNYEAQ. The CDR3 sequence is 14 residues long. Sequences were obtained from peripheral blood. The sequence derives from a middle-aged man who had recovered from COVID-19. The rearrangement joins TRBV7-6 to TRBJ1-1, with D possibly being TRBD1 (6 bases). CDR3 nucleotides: TGTGCCAGCAGCTTAGGGGGGCTGAACACTGAAGCTTTCTTT. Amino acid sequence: CASSLGGLNTEAFF.